This section outlines one T cell receptor (beta chain) sequence together with its context. Its antigen is not yet known. There are no base qualities to consult, and no much larger clone falls within one base. The library was generated by 5' RACE. Sequencing took place on a NextSeq 500. Unique molecular identifiers were attached to individual cDNA molecules in the TCR library protocol so that sequencing error and PCR bias could be corrected. Sequencing covered both TCR alpha and beta chains, and within each sample the abundances of alpha and beta sequences were tightly co-correlated. On the authors' methods: V gene, J gene and CDR3 annotation of TCR sequences was performed with Decombinator V4. Expanded TCRs were defined as changing significantly between any two time points under a Poisson model with p below 0.0001. Abundances of TCRs were expressed as counts per million after normalisation to the total number of TCRs sequenced in each sample. MAIT TCRs were defined by TRAV1-2 paired with TRAJ12, TRAJ20 or TRAJ33, and iNKT TCRs by TRAV10 paired with TRAJ18. VDJdb, accessed on 1 November 2021, was searched for TCRs annotated for CMV, EBV and SARS-CoV-2, and TCRs annotated for more than one antigen were excluded. The public sequencing data were trimmed at Q25 with fastp and processed into clonotypes with MiXCR by TCRdb, which kept only in-frame beta chains. Rows are unified per CDR3 protein, each entry keeping the most common DNA and genes. TCRdb, not the original authors, processed these V and J calls. This sample lists some 64,000 distinct CDR3 sequences; over 20% were detected once. Of the sample, 15% to 20% falls within the top ten clones.

The sample is drawn from a study of early T cells in non-severe SARS-CoV-2 infection (dated by TCRdb to the early 2020s). For context, the study as a whole: Because TCR sequencing was done on bulk RNA from unsorted whole blood, the alpha and beta chains could not be paired.

General findings and caveats noted by the study authors: VDJdb matching was skewed toward anti-spike CD8 responses, so virus-specific expansions were likely underestimated and private and CD4 specificities were missed.

From the cysteine through the phenylalanine, the CDR3 covers 15 amino acids. Only the CDR3 part of the read is kept: 45 bases, read in frame from the first base. The germline V gene (reference sequence) provides CDR1 LNHDA and CDR2 SQIVND. Trimming takes 11 bases from V and 4 bases from J, and the germline ends sit 21 bases apart. A case-control design nested within a healthcare worker cohort in London, UK, was used, with weekly nasopharyngeal swab PCR tests and blood sampling performed. Healthcare workers were enrolled in the week of the UK lockdown, from 23 to 31 March 2020, and were followed every week for up to 16 weeks.

The sequence is built from TRBV19 and TRBJ1-3, and possibly TRBD1, on 5 matching bases. The sample here was whole blood, taken at baseline. The clonotype comes from an adult who was a healthcare worker with PCR-confirmed SARS-CoV-2 infection or an uninfected control (not recorded which). Read as DNA, the sequence is TGTGCCTGCACCCAAGGGGCTGACCTCGGAAACACCATATATTTT. It specifies CACTQGADLGNTIYF.